This T cell receptor beta chain was captured in a study of CD8 T cells in Susac syndrome. The length of the CDR3 is 15 residues. The germline V gene encodes CDR1 SGHRS and CDR2 YFSETQ. The J segment lost 1 base and the V segment lost 4 bases, leaving 7 bases of the junction unmatched. The RNA, roughly 0.5 to 1 ug, was put through reverse transcription using random hexamers. TCRdb re-derived calls from the immunoSEQ multiplex PCR reads in MiXCR, one entry per CDR3 protein. This table has around 200,000 distinct CDR3 sequences, approximately 94% appearing once. The TCR comes from a human donor with Susac syndrome. V gene TRBV5-1 combines with J gene TRBJ1-1; 7 bases agree with TRBD1. Specimen: CD4+ T cells from PBMCs. The chain's CDR3 is CASSQRQGRNTEAFF. DNA of the CDR3: TGCGCCAGCAGCCAGCGACAGGGACGGAACACTGAAGCTTTCTTT. Variable domain in full (rest from reference TRBV5-1 and TRBJ1-1): KAGVTQTPRYLIKTRGQQVTLSCSPISGHRSVSWYQQTPGQGLQFLFEYFSETQRNKGNFPGRFSGRQFSNSRSEMNVSTLELGDSALYLCASSQRQGRNTEAFFGQGTRLTVV.